These 15 T cell receptor beta chains share one sample of origin, sequenced in a study of blood T cell repertoires in COVID-19. This table comes from immunoSEQ multiplex PCR, and its TCRdb copy is limited to in-frame clones, with some not included. Of over 80,000 clones detected, approximately 86% appear once; the ten largest clones hold 0.95% to 1.5%. Sequenced material: peripheral blood. These receptor sequences come from a man older than 75 with active or convalescent COVID-19.

J is TRBJ2-7 and V is TRBV6-5, with D perhaps TRBD1 (6 bases). The germline V gene encodes CDR1 MNHEY and CDR2 SVGAGI. This CDR3 comprises 14 residues. V lost 8 bases and J 2 bases, leaving 16 bases between the germline ends. The CDR3 loop reads CASGTPGQTYEQYF. DNA of the CDR3: TGTGCCAGCGGAACACCGGGACAAACCTACGAGCAGTACTTC.

The gene calls are TRBV5-1 and TRBJ2-5, with TRBD2 identical over 11 bases. The ends lost 0 bases at V and 2 bases at J; junction bases unmatched: 3. Per the germline V gene, CDR1 is SGHRS and CDR2 is YFSETQ. The CDR3 covers 16 residues. CDR3 DNA sequence: TGCGCCAGCAGCTTGGCGGGACTAGCGGATCAAGAGACCCAGTACTTC. As protein: CASSLAGLADQETQYF.

CDR3 loop: CASSKSPSGATSYEQYF. CDR3 bases: TGTGCCAGCTCAAAGTCGCCTAGCGGGGCAACCTCCTACGAGCAGTACTTC. V usage is TRBV18 and J usage is TRBJ2-7, with 9 bases aligning to TRBD2. Trimming at V came to 5 bases and at J to 0 bases, leaving 11 bases not matched to a gene. The V gene's germline CDR1 is KGHSH and CDR2 LQKENI. The CDR3 contains 17 residues. Supplemented by reference TRBV18 and TRBJ2-7, the full variable domain reads NAGVMQNPRHLVRRRGQEARLRCSPMKGHSHVYWYRQLPEEGLKFMVYLQKENIIDESGMPKERFSAEFPKEGPSILRIQQVVRGDSAAYFCASSKSPSGATSYEQYFGPGTRLTVT.

This clone was recorded once. This chain links TRBV24-1 with TRBJ2-3; 11 bases line up with TRBD2. This CDR3 region has 17 residues. Germline V gene data show CDR1 as KGHDR and CDR2 as SFDVKD. With V trimmed by 2 bases and J by 1 base, 4 bases remained unmatched. The CDR3 sequence is CATSDSGLADRTDTQYF. The CDR3 nucleotides are TGTGCCACCAGTGATTCGGGACTAGCGGATCGCACAGATACGCAGTATTTT.

V and J are TRBV7-2 and TRBJ2-3; no clear D. Germline values: CDR1 SGHTA, CDR2 FQGNSA. The CDR3 covers 14 residues. Deletions cut 5 bases from V and 3 bases from J, with 12 bases between. The CDR3 sequence: CASSPRMVTDTQYF. For the CDR3, the DNA is TGTGCCAGCAGCCCCAGGATGGTAACAGATACGCAGTATTTT.

The CDR3 protein is CATTRQGMNTEAFF. Written as DNA, the CDR3 is TGTGCCACCACAAGACAGGGGATGAACACTGAAGCTTTCTTT. This chain joins TRBV15 and TRBJ1-1, with 8 bases identical to TRBD1. The CDR3 is 14 residues long. Germline lookup yields CDR1 LNHNV and CDR2 YYDKDF (reference sequence). V lost 7 bases, J lost 0 bases, and 4 bases stayed unmatched.

The chain joins TRBV28 to TRBJ2-7, with 8 bases fitting TRBD1. The CDR3 totals 14 residues. V lost 5 bases to trimming and J lost 5 bases; unmatched junction nucleotides: 8. Per the germline V gene, CDR1 is MDHEN and CDR2 is SYDVKM. As DNA, the CDR3 is TGTGCCAGCAGTGCCGGGACAGGCGACAACGAGCAGTACTTC. Protein product: CASSAGTGDNEQYF.

The chain employs TRBV6-1 and TRBJ2-1, with D possibly TRBD1 on 8 matching bases. Germline V gene data show CDR1 as MNHNS and CDR2 as SASEGT. V was clipped by 4 bases and J by 4 bases, with 17 bases between them. The CDR3 is 16 residues long. CDR3 in amino acids: CASSGITGGLYNEQFF. In DNA, the CDR3 is TGTGCCAGCAGTGGTATTACAGGGGGACTATACAATGAGCAGTTCTTC.

V and J are TRBV20-1 and TRBJ1-2, with D maybe TRBD1 (5 bases). This CDR3 region has 11 residues. V lost 0 bases to trimming and J lost 11 bases, with 10 bases between them. Germline values: CDR1 DFQATT, CDR2 SNEGSKA (reference sequence). CDR3 sequence reads: CSARDLGGYTF. CDR3 DNA: TGCAGTGCTAGAGACTTGGGGGGATACACCTTC.

The table lists this clone with a count of one. This rearrangement joins TRBV5-1 to TRBJ2-3; D remains unclear. The CDR3 consists of 14 residues. V dropped 5 bases and J dropped 2 bases, with 12 bases sitting between them. CDR1 and CDR2 (germline): SGHRS, YFSETQ. The CDR3 DNA follows: TGCGCCAGCAGTCTAGTTATGGTCACAGATACGCAGTATTTT. Protein product: CASSLVMVTDTQYF.

The chain carries TRBV7-9 and TRBJ1-3, with D perhaps matching TRBD1 (5 bases). The length of the CDR3 is 13 residues. Per germline, CDR1 SEHNR and CDR2 FQNEAQ (reference sequence). V gave up 4 bases and J gave up 8 bases, with 12 bases separating them. The CDR3 reads CASSSGVPYTIYF. CDR3 coding DNA: TGTGCCAGCAGCTCGGGGGTTCCTTACACCATATATTTT. The whole variable domain, remainder taken from reference TRBV7-9 and TRBJ1-3, is DTGVSQNPRHKITKRGQNVTFRCDPISEHNRLYWYRQTLGQGPEFLTYFQNEAQLEKSRLLSDRFSAERPKGSFSTLEIQRTEQGDSAMYLCASSSGVPYTIYFGEGSWLTVV.

The V call is TRBV5-1, the J call TRBJ2-3; 9 nucleotides align to TRBD2. This CDR3 is built from 17 residues. The germline gives CDR1 SGHRS, CDR2 YFSETQ. J was trimmed by 4 bases and V by 1 base; bases with no gene match: 10. The CDR3 nucleotides read TGCGCCAGCAGCTTGAGGGGTAGCGGGAGTTCGGCAGATACGCAGTATTTT. Translated: CASSLRGSGSSADTQYF.

The gene calls are TRBV21-1 and TRBJ2-1; the table's TRBD2 call for D was not verified on the DNA. TRBV21-1 is listed as a pseudogene. The CDR3 covers 17 residues. CDR3 coding DNA: TGTGCCAGCAGCCGTCATAGCGGGAGGATTTCCTCCAATGAGCAGTTCTTC. Protein sequence: CASSRHSGRISSNEQFF.

The chain employs TRBV19 and TRBJ2-2, with TRBD1 as a possible D gene (6 bases). Between the trimmed V and J ends, which lost 5 bases and 5 bases, there was a span of 12 bases. The CDR3 length is 14 residues. Germline loops: CDR1 LNHDA, CDR2 SQIVND (reference sequence). The CDR3 bases are TGTGCCAGTAGTGCTGGGACAATTACCGGGGAGCTGTTTTTT. It specifies CASSAGTITGELFF.

This rearrangement joins TRBV3-1 (or the pseudogene TRBV3-2) to TRBJ2-3; the match to TRBD2 covers 7 bases. CDR3 length equals 14 residues. After removal of 4 bases from V and 5 bases from J, the junction contained 6 bases not matched to a gene. CDR1 and CDR2 (germline): LGHDT, YNNKEL (reference sequence). CDR3: CASSPRTRGDTQYF. The DNA for the CDR3 is TGTGCCAGCAGCCCGAGGACTAGGGGAGATACGCAGTATTTT.